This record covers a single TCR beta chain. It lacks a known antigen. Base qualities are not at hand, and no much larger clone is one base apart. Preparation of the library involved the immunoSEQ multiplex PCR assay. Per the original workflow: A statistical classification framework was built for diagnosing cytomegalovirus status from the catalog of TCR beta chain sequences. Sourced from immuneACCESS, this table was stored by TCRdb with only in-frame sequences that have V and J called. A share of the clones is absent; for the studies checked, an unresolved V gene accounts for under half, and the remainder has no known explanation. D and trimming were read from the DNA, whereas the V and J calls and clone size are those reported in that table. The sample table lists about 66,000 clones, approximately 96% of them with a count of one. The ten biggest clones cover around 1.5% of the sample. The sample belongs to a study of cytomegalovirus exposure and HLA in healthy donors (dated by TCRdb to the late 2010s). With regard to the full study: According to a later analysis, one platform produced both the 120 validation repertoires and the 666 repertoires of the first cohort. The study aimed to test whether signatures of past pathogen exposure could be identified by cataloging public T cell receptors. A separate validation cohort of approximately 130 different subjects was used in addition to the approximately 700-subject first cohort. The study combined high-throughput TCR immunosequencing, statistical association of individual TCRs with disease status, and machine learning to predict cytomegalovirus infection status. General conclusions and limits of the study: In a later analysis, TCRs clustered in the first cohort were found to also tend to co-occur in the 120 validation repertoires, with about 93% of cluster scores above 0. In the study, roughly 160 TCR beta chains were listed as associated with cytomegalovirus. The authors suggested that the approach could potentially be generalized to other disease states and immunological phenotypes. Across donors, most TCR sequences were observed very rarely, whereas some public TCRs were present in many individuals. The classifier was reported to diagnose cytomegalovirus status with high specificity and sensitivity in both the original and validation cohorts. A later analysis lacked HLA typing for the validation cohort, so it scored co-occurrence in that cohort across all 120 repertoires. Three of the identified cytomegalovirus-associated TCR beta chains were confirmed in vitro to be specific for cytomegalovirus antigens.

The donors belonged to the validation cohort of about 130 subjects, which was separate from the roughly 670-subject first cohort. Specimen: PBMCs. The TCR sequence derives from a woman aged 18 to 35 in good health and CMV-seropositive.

For the CDR3, the sequence is CASSSLAGKETQYF. The bases read TGTGCCAGCAGCTCCCTGGCGGGAAAAGAGACCCAGTACTTC. The chain employs TRBV5-6 and TRBJ2-5; perhaps TRBD2 is the D gene, with 6 bases matching. Measured from the cysteine to the phenylalanine, the CDR3 is 14 residues long. Just CDR3 DNA is preserved here, 42 bases in frame from base 1. As encoded in the germline V gene, CDR1 is SGHDT while CDR2 is YYEEEE. Relative to germline, V is 3 bases shorter and J is 3 bases shorter, with 12 bases between their ends.